This note documents a single T cell receptor (beta chain) sequence. This table comes from immunoSEQ multiplex PCR, and its TCRdb copy is limited to in-frame clones, with some not included. The sample includes 130,000 or so clones, around 86% of them seen just once. Germline lookup yields CDR1 MDHEN and CDR2 SYDVKM. V lost 6 bases and J 7 bases, leaving 16 bases between the germline ends. The CDR3 has 15 residues. These data come from a study of T cell responses to AZD1222 COVID-19 vaccine. The chain carries TRBV28 and TRBJ1-6; a possible D gene is TRBD1 (5 bases). This TCR was recovered from an adult in good health. The sample consisted of peripheral blood, taken on day 0 of AZD1222 vaccination. Written as DNA, the CDR3 is TGTGCCAGCAGAAATCCCGGGACGAGCAATTCACCCCTCCACTTT. Translation gives CASRNPGTSNSPLHF.